This TCR beta chain was captured by sequencing in a study of T cell changes during pregnancy in multiple sclerosis. Sequencing used immunoSEQ multiplex PCR; TCRdb keeps in-frame clones, though not all of them. The sample has about 62,000 clones, 70% to 90% seen once. This clone was observed a handful of times. The same CDR3 can be traced to other DNA sequences in this sample. The starting material was peripheral blood, obtained in the first trimester of pregnancy. This sequence was found in a female donor with multiple sclerosis, enrolled in a pregnancy study.

CDR3 loop: CASSLASREAEAFF. CDR3 DNA sequence: TGCGCCAGCAGTTTAGCGTCCAGGGAGGCTGAAGCTTTCTTT. V and J are TRBV4-1 and TRBJ1-1, with D possibly TRBD1 on 5 matching bases. The germline CDR1 and CDR2 sequences are MGHRA and YSYEKL. Trimming took off 6 bases at V and 6 bases at J, with 17 bases between the two ends. This CDR3 contains 14 residues.